This is a list of T cell receptor beta chains from one sample in a study of cytomegalovirus exposure and HLA in healthy donors. Method: immunoSEQ multiplex PCR; TCRdb's copy keeps in-frame clones and lacks some. Among around 100,000 clones listed, around 64% were seen once. Sequenced sample: PBMCs. The receptors were sampled from a man aged 25 to 45 in good health and CMV-seronegative. The CDR3 runs from the conserved cysteine through the conserved F or W. D genes are given only for firm matches. Not all rows give a size; the values are once, few, many and, for expanded clones, a class.

j_call: TRBJ1-1; clone_size: -; d_call: -; v_call: TRBV7-9; cdr3_nt: TGTGCCAGTTTCAGGGGGAACACTGAAGCTTTCTTT; cdr3_aa: CASFRGNTEAFF
j_call: TRBJ2-7; clone_size: -; d_call: -; v_call: TRBV6-5; cdr3_nt: TGTGCCAGCAGTTACTCGGGCAAAACCTACGAGCAGTACTTC; cdr3_aa: CASSYSGKTYEQYF
j_call: TRBJ2-5; clone_size: once; d_call: -; v_call: TRBV27; cdr3_nt: TGTGCCAGCAGCCTACGCGGGGTAGGCTGGGAGACCCAGTACTTC; cdr3_aa: CASSLRGVGWETQYF
j_call: TRBJ1-1; clone_size: -; d_call: TRBD1; v_call: TRBV7-3; cdr3_nt: TGTGCCAGCAGTCCGAATGGACAGGCTGAAGCTTTCTTT; cdr3_aa: CASSPNGQAEAFF
j_call: TRBJ2-2; clone_size: -; d_call: TRBD2; v_call: TRBV27; cdr3_nt: TGTGCCAGCAGTTCGGGGGGGGGCGGGGAGCTGTTTTTT; cdr3_aa: CASSSGGGGELFF
j_call: TRBJ2-7; clone_size: few; d_call: -; v_call: TRBV9; cdr3_nt: TGTGCCAGCTCTGCAGGGTCTTTCTCTTACGAGCAGTACTTC; cdr3_aa: CASSAGSFSYEQYF
j_call: TRBJ1-5; clone_size: -; d_call: -; v_call: TRBV12-5; cdr3_nt: TGTGCTAGTGGTGCCGGGACAAGTACTTATAGCAATCAGCCCCAGCATTTT; cdr3_aa: CASGAGTSTYSNQPQHF
j_call: TRBJ2-2; clone_size: -; d_call: -; v_call: TRBV6-4; cdr3_nt: TGTGCCAGCTCCAGATATGGCACCGGGGAGCTGTTTTTT; cdr3_aa: CASSRYGTGELFF
j_call: TRBJ2-7; clone_size: -; d_call: TRBD1; v_call: TRBV25-1; cdr3_nt: TGTGCCAGCAGTTCCGGGACAGGGGGTTACGAGCAGTACTTC; cdr3_aa: CASSSGTGGYEQYF
j_call: TRBJ1-1; clone_size: once; d_call: -; v_call: TRBV4-1; cdr3_nt: TGCGCCAGCAGCGGACAGATACAGGCCACCACTGAAGCTTTCTTT; cdr3_aa: CASSGQIQATTEAFF
j_call: TRBJ2-3; clone_size: -; d_call: TRBD1; v_call: TRBV5-1; cdr3_nt: TGCGCCAGCAGTACCCGGGGACAGGAAACAGATACGCAGTATTTT; cdr3_aa: CASSTRGQETDTQYF
j_call: TRBJ2-4; clone_size: -; d_call: TRBD2; v_call: TRBV27; cdr3_nt: TGTGCCAGCAGCCCTGGGGGGGGCAAAAACATTCAGTACTTC; cdr3_aa: CASSPGGGKNIQYF
j_call: TRBJ2-7; clone_size: few; d_call: -; v_call: TRBV28; cdr3_nt: TGTGCCAGCAGTACCACTAGCTCCAAATACTACGAGCAGTACTTC; cdr3_aa: CASSTTSSKYYEQYF
j_call: TRBJ1-1; clone_size: -; d_call: -; v_call: TRBV5-1; cdr3_nt: TGCGCCAGCAGCTTTACCGGGGGAGGCATGAACACTGAAGCTTTCTTT; cdr3_aa: CASSFTGGGMNTEAFF
j_call: TRBJ1-1; clone_size: -; d_call: TRBD1; v_call: TRBV7-8; cdr3_nt: TGTGCCAGCAGCTTCGGGACAGGGGCTACCTCTACTGAAGCTTTCTTT; cdr3_aa: CASSFGTGATSTEAFF
j_call: TRBJ1-4; clone_size: -; d_call: -; v_call: TRBV5-6; cdr3_nt: TGTGCCAGCAGCTTATGGGAGGTCGCAACTAATGAAAAACTGTTTTTT; cdr3_aa: CASSLWEVATNEKLFF
j_call: TRBJ1-1; clone_size: few; d_call: -; v_call: TRBV7-2; cdr3_nt: TGTGCCAGCAGCTTCCACGGGAACACTGAAGCTTTCTTT; cdr3_aa: CASSFHGNTEAFF
j_call: TRBJ2-3; clone_size: -; d_call: TRBD2; v_call: TRBV9; cdr3_nt: TGTGCCAGCAGCCCTCGGACTAGCGGGGTGACAGATACGCAGTATTTT; cdr3_aa: CASSPRTSGVTDTQYF
j_call: TRBJ1-1; clone_size: -; d_call: -; v_call: TRBV27; cdr3_nt: TGTGCCAGCAGTCCGATCCCGACAGGATTGAACACTGAAGCTTTCTTT; cdr3_aa: CASSPIPTGLNTEAFF